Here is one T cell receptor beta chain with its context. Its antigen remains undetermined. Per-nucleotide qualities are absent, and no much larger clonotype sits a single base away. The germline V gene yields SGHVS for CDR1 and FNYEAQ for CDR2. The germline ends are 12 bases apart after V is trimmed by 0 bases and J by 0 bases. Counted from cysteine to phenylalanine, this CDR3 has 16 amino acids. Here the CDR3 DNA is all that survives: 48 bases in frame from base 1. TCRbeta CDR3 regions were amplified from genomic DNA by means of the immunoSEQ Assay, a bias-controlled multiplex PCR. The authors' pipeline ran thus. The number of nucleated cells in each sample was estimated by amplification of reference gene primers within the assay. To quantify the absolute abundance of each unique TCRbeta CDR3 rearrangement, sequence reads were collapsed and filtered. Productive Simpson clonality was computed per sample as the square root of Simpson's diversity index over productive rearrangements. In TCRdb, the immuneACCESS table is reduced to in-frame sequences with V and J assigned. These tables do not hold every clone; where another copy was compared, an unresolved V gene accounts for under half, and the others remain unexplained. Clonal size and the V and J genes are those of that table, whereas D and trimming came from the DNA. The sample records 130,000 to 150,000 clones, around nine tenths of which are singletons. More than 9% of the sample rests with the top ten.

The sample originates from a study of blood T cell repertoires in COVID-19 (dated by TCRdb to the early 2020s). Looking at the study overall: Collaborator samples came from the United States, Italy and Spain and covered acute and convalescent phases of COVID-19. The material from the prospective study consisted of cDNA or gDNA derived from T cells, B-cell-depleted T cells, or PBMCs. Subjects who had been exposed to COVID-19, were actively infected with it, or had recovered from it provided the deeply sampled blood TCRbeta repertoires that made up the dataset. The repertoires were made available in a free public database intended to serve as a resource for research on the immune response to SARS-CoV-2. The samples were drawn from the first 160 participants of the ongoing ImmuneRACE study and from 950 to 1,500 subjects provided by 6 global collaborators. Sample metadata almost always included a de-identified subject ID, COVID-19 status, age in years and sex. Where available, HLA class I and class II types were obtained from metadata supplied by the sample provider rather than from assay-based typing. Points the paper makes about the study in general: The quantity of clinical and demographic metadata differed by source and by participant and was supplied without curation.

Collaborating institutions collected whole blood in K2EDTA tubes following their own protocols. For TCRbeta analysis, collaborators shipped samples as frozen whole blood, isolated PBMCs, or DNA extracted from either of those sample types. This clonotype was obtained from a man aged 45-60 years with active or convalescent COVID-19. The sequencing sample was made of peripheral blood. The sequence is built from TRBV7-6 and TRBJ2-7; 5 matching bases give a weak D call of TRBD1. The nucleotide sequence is TGTGCCAGCAGCTTAGCGCCCAGGGCTAGCTCCTACGAGCAGTACTTC. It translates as CASSLAPRASSYEQYF.